One TCR beta chain is described in this entry. Its antigen is not known. Sequencing used immunoSEQ multiplex PCR; TCRdb keeps in-frame clones, though not all of them. The table records around 40,000 clones, roughly 66% of them present only once. This entry comes from a study of vaccination effects on CD4 cells after COVID-19. Study context: There were a couple of convalescent patients who gave samples 16 days and one week before vaccination. Study-level findings and limits: Post-vaccine spike-reactive clones in convalescents were mainly new vaccine-induced clones. Infection-derived and vaccine-derived clones contracted markedly late after vaccination.

The ViraFEST assay expanded antigen-specific CD4+ T cells with viral peptide pools before sequencing. Researchers isolated CD4+ T cells once approximately eleven days of culture had elapsed. Documented for the person is a PCR-confirmed SARS-CoV-2 infection occurring between March and December 2020. Each culture well received about 2 million PBMC. These cells were then cultured in IMDM with around 9.6 IU/ml IL-2 and 10 ug/ml peptides. This clonotype originated in a human donor who had a prior SARS-CoV-2 infection. The sample in question was CD4+ T cells from PBMCs cultured with a peptide pool, obtained before COVID-19 vaccination.

CDR3 amino acids: CASSYSRGLAGFEQYF. The CDR3 nucleotides read TGTGCCAGCAGTTACTCGAGGGGACTAGCGGGTTTCGAGCAGTACTTC. This chain joins TRBV6-5 and TRBJ2-7; TRBD2 matches 12 bases. CDR1 MNHEY and CDR2 SVGAGI come from the germline V gene. This CDR3 spans 16 amino acids. V dropped 0 bases and J dropped 6; count of bases not matched to a gene: 6.